Only a few counts were recorded for the clone carrying this T cell receptor (beta chain). The source of the sample is a study of regulatory T cells in long-lasting Graves disease. As for the study in general: Graves' patients with a new diagnosis had received antithyroid drugs under 3 months.

Time point described: newly diagnosed GD, antithyroid drugs for less than 3 months. Construction of the TCR library relied on RNA isolated from PBMCs. Germline-derived CDR1 and CDR2 are DFQATT and SNEGSKA (reference sequence). With 5 bases removed from V and 6 bases from J, the gap between germline ends came to 9 bases. There are 11 residues in the CDR3. Assembly of TCR beta libraries relied on iRepertoire HTBI primers together with Arm-PCR of CDR3 regions. MiXCR, run by TCRdb on the multiplex PCR reads, gives a single entry per CDR3 protein. The sample lists about 530,000 distinct CDR3 sequences; more than 15% were seen once. The same sample was also used in a study of T cells in Graves' hyperthyroidism and ophthalmopathy. That work states: Exclusion followed for patients with uncontrolled infection, other autoimmune disease, pregnancy or lactation.

The rearrangement joins TRBV20-1 to TRBJ2-3; D gene unclear. The sequence was collected from a woman aged 40-60 years with Graves disease. The specimen was peripheral blood mononuclear cells (PBMCs), collected at new diagnosis, from a patient treated with antithyroid drugs. Here the CDR3 DNA reads TGCAGTGCTGATCCCCGCGATACGCAGTATTTT. Residues: CSADPRDTQYF.